Each of the 5 T cell receptor beta chains below was sequenced from the same sample in a study of graft-versus-host responses after intestinal transplantation. Method: immunoSEQ multiplex PCR; TCRdb's copy keeps in-frame clones and lacks some. The sample has about 9,500 clones; approximately 87% are singletons. Material: PBMCs, obtained just over 240 days after intestinal transplant. The receptors come from a human patient who received an intestinal transplant, so some T cells may come from the graft donor.

V and J are TRBV15 and TRBJ1-5; TRBD1 matches at 11 bases. From germline, CDR1 is LNHNV and CDR2 YYDKDF (reference sequence). Trimming cost V 5 bases and J 5 bases; bases outside gene matches: 8. CDR3 length: 16 amino acids. The CDR3 region is CATSVTDRGLDQPQHF. In DNA form, the CDR3 reads TGTGCCACCAGCGTTACGGACAGGGGGCTGGATCAGCCCCAGCATTTT.

The chain links TRBV11-3 to TRBJ2-2, with a weak D call TRBD2 (7 bases). Germline loops: CDR1 SGHNT, CDR2 YENEEA. Trimming took 5 bases from V and 7 from J, leaving 20 bases between them. This CDR3 contains 16 residues. The CDR3 region is CASSPRGGAFDGELFF. In DNA form, the CDR3 reads TGTGCCAGCAGCCCCCGAGGGGGGGCGTTTGACGGGGAGCTGTTTTTT.

V and J are TRBV27 and TRBJ2-1; 7 positions agree with TRBD1. The germline CDR1 and CDR2 sequences are MNHEY and SMNVEV (reference sequence). With V trimmed by 4 bases and J by 1 base, 10 bases remained unmatched. The CDR3 has 17 residues. The CDR3 nucleotides are TGTGCCAGCAGTTCCGGGACCGGGACAGCATCCTACAATGAGCAGTTCTTC. It translates to CASSSGTGTASYNEQFF.

The V call is TRBV15, the J call TRBJ1-4; perhaps TRBD1 as D (5 bases). The V end was cut by 8 bases, the J end by 0 bases, with 19 bases between. This CDR3 contains 17 residues. CDR1 LNHNV and CDR2 YYDKDF come from the germline V gene (reference sequence). DNA for the CDR3: TGTGCCACCTCGACCAACACAGGCGTTGCAACTAATGAAAAACTGTTTTTT. It translates to CATSTNTGVATNEKLFF.

The CDR3 nucleotides are TGTGCCAGCAGCCAAGTTGAACTGGGGAGTATGAATGAGCAGTTCTTC. As protein: CASSQVELGSMNEQFF. The rearrangement joins TRBV14 to TRBJ2-1; weak D call: TRBD2 (5 bases). Trimming took 1 base from V and 7 from J, leaving 17 bases between them. The length of the CDR3 is 16 residues. Germline V lookup: CDR1 SGHDN, CDR2 FVKESK.